Shown below are 9 T cell receptor beta chains from a single sample sequenced in a study of human T cells and chemical hapten exposure. Time point here: pre-sensitization, week 0. Treatment indicated: therapeutic diphenylcyclopropenone sensitization with weekly scalp DPC. Each CDR3 protein is one row after TCRdb ran MiXCR on the RACE reads. Of about 380,000 distinct CDR3 sequences listed, roughly 5.3% are singletons. Sequenced material: whole blood, taken in connection with sensitization to the hapten diphenylcyclopropenone (DPC). The receptor source for this set is a woman aged 50 to 65 with alopecia areata. Some clones in this sample may be carry-over from other donors' samples.

Many counts were recorded for this clonotype. The gene calls are TRBV3-1 and TRBJ1-3; D is unclear. V dropped 1 base and J dropped 7 bases, with 2 bases sitting between them. This CDR3 contains 11 residues. CDR1 and CDR2 from the germline V gene are LGHDT and YNNKEL (reference sequence). CDR3 sequence reads: CASSQANTIYF. DNA of the CDR3: TGTGCCAGCAGCCAAGCGAACACCATATATTTT.

This clonotype was observed a handful of times. The gene calls are TRBV6-5 and TRBJ2-7, with 9 bases lining up with TRBD1. This CDR3 is 16 amino acids long. CDR1 and CDR2 (germline): MNHEY, SVGAGI. The junction had 11 bases not matched to a gene; V was cut back by 2 bases and J by 6 bases. The CDR3 region has the DNA TGTGCCAGCAGTTACCCTCTGGGACAGGGAACAAGCGAGCAGTACTTC. This encodes CASSYPLGQGTSEQYF.

This clonotype was counted many times. The chain joins TRBV20-1 to TRBJ2-3; 12 bases align to TRBD2. The CDR3 totals 14 residues. The V gene end was trimmed by 6 bases and the J gene end by 7 bases; junction bases not matched to a gene: 8. The V gene's germline CDR1 is DFQATT and CDR2 SNEGSKA (reference sequence). The CDR3 nucleotides read TGCAGTGCAACCCTAGCGGGGGGGCCTCATACGCAGTATTTT. Translated, it gives CSATLAGGPHTQYF.

The gene calls are TRBV4-2 and TRBJ1-6; 9 bases agree with TRBD1. V was pared by 1 base and J by 7 bases, with 8 bases of the junction left unmatched. Germline V gene sequence: CDR1 LGHNA, CDR2 YNFKEQ. CDR3 length equals 17 residues. The CDR3 DNA is TGTGCCAGCAGCCAAGGTCATCCCGGACAGGGGAATTCACCCCTCCACTTT. Its translation: CASSQGHPGQGNSPLHF.

This clonotype was counted only a few times. The chain has TRBV20-1 and TRBJ1-5, with 7 bases aligning to TRBD1. Trimming took 5 bases from V and 1 from J; bases not matched to a gene: 8. CDR1 is DFQATT and CDR2 is SNEGSKA in the germline V gene (reference sequence). The CDR3 has 15 amino acids. CDR3 bases: TGCAGTGCTTCCAAATACAGGGGCAGCAATCAGCCCCAGCATTTT. The encoded protein is CSASKYRGSNQPQHF.

The CDR3 protein is CASSEFGVTEAFF. CDR3 DNA: TGTGCCAGCAGTGAATTTGGGGTAACTGAAGCTTTCTTT. The chain employs TRBV6-1 and TRBJ1-1; D is unclear. Trimming removed 2 bases from V and 5 bases from J, with 9 bases in between. The germline V gene encodes CDR1 MNHNS and CDR2 SASEGT. CDR3 length: 13 amino acids.

The chain couples TRBV2 to TRBJ1-1; a possible D gene is TRBD1 (6 bases). Germline V gene data show CDR1 as SNHLY and CDR2 as FYNNEI. This CDR3 has 15 residues. V shed 4 bases and J shed 0 bases, with 12 bases lying between them. The CDR3 nucleotides read TGTGCCAGCAGTGTGGCAGGGGCGATGAACACTGAAGCTTTCTTT. Protein sequence: CASSVAGAMNTEAFF.

This clonotype was recorded many times. The chain has TRBV20-1 and TRBJ1-2, with D maybe TRBD1 (5 bases). The germline gives CDR1 DFQATT, CDR2 SNEGSKA (reference sequence). With 1 base removed from V and 0 bases from J, the gap between germline ends came to 12 bases. The CDR3 covers 15 residues. CDR3 amino acids: CSARVSGSANYGYTF. CDR3 nucleotide sequence: TGCAGTGCTAGAGTGTCAGGGAGCGCTAACTATGGCTACACCTTC.

In this sample, this clonotype turned up many times. The chain links TRBV19 to TRBJ2-7; unclear D gene. Germline V gene data show CDR1 as LNHDA and CDR2 as SQIVND (reference sequence). V was cut by 1 base and J by 6 bases, with 10 bases left in between. CDR3 length: 13 residues. In DNA, the CDR3 is TGTGCCAGTAGTATAGGAACGCCATTCGAGCAGTACTTC. This translates into CASSIGTPFEQYF.